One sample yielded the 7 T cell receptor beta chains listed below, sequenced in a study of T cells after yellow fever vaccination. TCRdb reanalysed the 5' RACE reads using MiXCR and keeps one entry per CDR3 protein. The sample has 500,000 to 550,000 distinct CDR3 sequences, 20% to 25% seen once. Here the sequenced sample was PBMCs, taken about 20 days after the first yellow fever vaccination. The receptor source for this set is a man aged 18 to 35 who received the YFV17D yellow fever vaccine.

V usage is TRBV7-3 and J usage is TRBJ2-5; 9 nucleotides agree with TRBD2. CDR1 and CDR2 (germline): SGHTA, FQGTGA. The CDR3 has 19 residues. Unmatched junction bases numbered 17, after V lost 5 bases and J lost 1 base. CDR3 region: CASSQVALAPSGVQETQYF. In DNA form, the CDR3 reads TGTGCCAGCAGCCAGGTGGCGTTGGCCCCTAGCGGGGTCCAAGAGACCCAGTACTTC.

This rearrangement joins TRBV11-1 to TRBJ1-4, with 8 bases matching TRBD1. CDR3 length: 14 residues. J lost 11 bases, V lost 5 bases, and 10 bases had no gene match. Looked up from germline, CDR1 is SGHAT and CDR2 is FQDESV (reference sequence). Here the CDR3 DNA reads TGTGCCAGCAGCGAATCGCAGACAGGGGCGAAACTGTTTTTT. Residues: CASSESQTGAKLFF.

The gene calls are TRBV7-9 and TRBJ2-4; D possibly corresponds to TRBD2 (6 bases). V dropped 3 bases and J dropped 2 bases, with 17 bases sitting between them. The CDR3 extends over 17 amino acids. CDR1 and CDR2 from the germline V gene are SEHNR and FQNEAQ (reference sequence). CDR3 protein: CASSFLRRRVTKNIQYF. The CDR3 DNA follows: TGTGCCAGCAGCTTTCTCAGGAGGAGGGTCACCAAAAACATTCAGTACTTC.

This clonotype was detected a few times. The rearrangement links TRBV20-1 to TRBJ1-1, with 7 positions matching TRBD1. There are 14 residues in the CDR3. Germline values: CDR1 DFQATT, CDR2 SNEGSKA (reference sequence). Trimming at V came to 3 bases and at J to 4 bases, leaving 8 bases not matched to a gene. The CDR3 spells CSARAGGGSTEAFF. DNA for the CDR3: TGCAGTGCTAGGGCAGGGGGTGGGAGCACTGAAGCTTTCTTT.

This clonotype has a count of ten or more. CDR3 loop: CASSPDRDAFF. DNA of the CDR3: TGTGCCAGCAGCCCGGACAGGGACGCTTTCTTT. The V call is TRBV7-9, the J call TRBJ1-1; 8 bases are shared with TRBD1. There are 11 residues in the CDR3. From germline, CDR1 is SEHNR and CDR2 FQNEAQ (reference sequence). Trimming cost V 5 bases and J 11 bases; bases outside gene matches: 4.

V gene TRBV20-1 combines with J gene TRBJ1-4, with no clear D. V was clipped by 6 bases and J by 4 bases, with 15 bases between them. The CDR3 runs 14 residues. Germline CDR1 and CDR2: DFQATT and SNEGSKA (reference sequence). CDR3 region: CSANVGSLNEKLFF. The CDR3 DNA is TGCAGTGCCAACGTTGGCAGCCTTAATGAAAAACTGTTTTTT.

CDR3 amino acids: CICTGSSYNEQFF. CDR3 in DNA: TGCATATGCACGGGGAGTTCCTACAATGAGCAGTTCTTC. V and J are TRBV20-1 and TRBJ2-1; D is perhaps TRBD2 (5 bases). The germline V gene has CDR1 DFQATT and CDR2 SNEGSKA (reference sequence). The CDR3 is 13 amino acids.